Reported below is one T cell receptor (beta chain). Its antigen remains unidentified. Data came from immunoSEQ multiplex PCR; TCRdb stores just in-frame clones and leaves some out. The sample has some 130,000 clones; more than 75% are singletons. The data originate from a study of cytomegalovirus exposure and HLA in healthy donors. Study-wide results and caveats: According to a later analysis, TCR clusters from the first cohort tended to co-occur in the 120 or so validation repertoires. The authors confirmed in vitro that three CMV-associated chains were specific for CMV antigens.

The CDR3 runs 15 residues. Germline V gene sequence: CDR1 MNHNS, CDR2 SASEGT. V shed 0 bases and J shed 0 bases, with 9 bases lying between them. Donors came from a validation cohort of over 100 subjects, distinct from the first 666-subject cohort. The V call is TRBV6-1, the J call TRBJ2-7; D unresolved. The clonotype comes from a woman between 18 and 30 years old in good health and CMV-seropositive. Sequenced input: PBMCs. CDR3 residues: CASSEASGYSYEQYF. The CDR3 coding sequence is TGTGCCAGCAGTGAAGCTTCGGGTTACTCCTACGAGCAGTACTTC.